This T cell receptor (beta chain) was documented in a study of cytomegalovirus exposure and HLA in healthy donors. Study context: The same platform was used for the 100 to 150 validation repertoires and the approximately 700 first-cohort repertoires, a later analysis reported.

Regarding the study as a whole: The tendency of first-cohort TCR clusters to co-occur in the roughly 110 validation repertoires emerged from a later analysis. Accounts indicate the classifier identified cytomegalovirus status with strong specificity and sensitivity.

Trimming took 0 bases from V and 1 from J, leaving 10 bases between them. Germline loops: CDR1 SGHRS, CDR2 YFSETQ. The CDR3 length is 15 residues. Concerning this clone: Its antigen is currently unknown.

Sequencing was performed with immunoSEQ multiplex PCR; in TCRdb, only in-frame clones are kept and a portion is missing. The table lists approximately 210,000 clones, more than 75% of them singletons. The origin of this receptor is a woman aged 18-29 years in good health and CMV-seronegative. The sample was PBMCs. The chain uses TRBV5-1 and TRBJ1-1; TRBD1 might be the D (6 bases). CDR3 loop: CASSLGAGENTEAFF. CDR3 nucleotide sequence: TGCGCCAGCAGCTTGGGGGCAGGGGAGAACACTGAAGCTTTCTTT.